There are a few counts of the clone carrying this T cell receptor beta chain. Preparing the TCRbeta library involved the use of unique molecular identifiers. TCRdb re-called the PCR reads through MiXCR, storing one row per CDR3 protein. The sample carries around 250,000 distinct CDR3 sequences, more than 8% recorded once. The CDR3 covers 21 residues. Trimming took off 3 bases at V and 0 bases at J, with 30 bases between the two ends. CDR1 and CDR2 from the germline V gene are DFQATT and SNEGSKA (reference sequence). The data are from a study of T-cell reconstitution after alpha-beta-depleted transplantation in children.

This chain uses TRBV20-1 with TRBJ2-1, with D perhaps TRBD1 (6 bases). The origin of this receptor is a human donor who donated a stem cell graft to a child with SCID. Sequencing was performed on PBMCs from the stem cell graft donor, taken from the stem cell graft. The CDR3 loop reads CSARAVGTPGPTSFSYNEQFF. CDR3 nucleotide sequence: TGCAGTGCTAGGGCTGTCGGGACACCCGGTCCTACCAGTTTCTCCTACAATGAGCAGTTCTTC.